This TCR beta chain was obtained from a study of cytomegalovirus exposure and HLA in healthy donors. 13 Jbeta primers and 60 Vbeta primers were used for the PCR. Libraries were prepared by immunoSEQ multiplex PCR; TCRdb keeps only in-frame clonotypes and omits some of them. The sample contains 65,000 to 90,000 clones, 70% to 75% of which appear only once. This TCR came from a man aged 55 to 70 in good health and CMV-seronegative. Sequences were obtained from PBMCs.

The CDR3 sequence: CAITLSGNTIYF. CDR3 in DNA: TGTGCCATCACTCTGTCTGGAAACACCATATATTTT. The J gene is TRBJ1-3, the V gene TRBV2; D unclear. Trimming shortened V by 10 bases and J by 1 base, and 8 bases separated the two germline ends. In germline, CDR1 is SNHLY, CDR2 FYNNEI. CDR3 length: 12 residues. The full variable domain, completed using reference TRBV2 and TRBJ1-3, is EPEVTQTPSHQVTQMGQEVILRCVPISNHLYFYWYRQILGQKVEFLVSFYNNEISEKSEIFDDQFSVERPDGSNFTLKIRSTKLEDSAMYFCAITLSGNTIYFGEGSWLTVV.